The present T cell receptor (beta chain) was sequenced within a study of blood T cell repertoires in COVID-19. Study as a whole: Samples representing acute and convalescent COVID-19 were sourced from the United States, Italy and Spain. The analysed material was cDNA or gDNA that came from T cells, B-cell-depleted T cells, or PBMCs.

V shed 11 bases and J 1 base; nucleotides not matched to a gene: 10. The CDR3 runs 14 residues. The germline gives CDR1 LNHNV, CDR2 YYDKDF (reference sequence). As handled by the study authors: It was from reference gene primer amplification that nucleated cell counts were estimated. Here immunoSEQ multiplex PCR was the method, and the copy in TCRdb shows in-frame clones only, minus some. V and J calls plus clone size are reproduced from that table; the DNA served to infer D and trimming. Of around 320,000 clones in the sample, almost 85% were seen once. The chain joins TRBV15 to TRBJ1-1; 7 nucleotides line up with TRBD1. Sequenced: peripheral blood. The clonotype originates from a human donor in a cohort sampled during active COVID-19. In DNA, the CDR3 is TGTGCCGCTAGCCGAGGGGGCGAGAACACTGAAGCTTTCTTT. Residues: CAASRGGENTEAFF. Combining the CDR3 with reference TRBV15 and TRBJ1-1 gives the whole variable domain DAMVIQNPRYQVTQFGKPVTLSCSQTLNHNVMYWYQQKSSQAPKLLFHYYDKDFNNEADTPDNFQSRRPNTSFCFLDIRSPGLGDTAMYLCAASRGGENTEAFFGQGTRLTVV.